This TCR beta chain was sequenced during a study of beta chain features in type 1 diabetes (dated by TCRdb to 2017 to 2018). With regard to the full study: No differences in mean age, gender distribution, total cell number or subset yield were found between patients and healthy donors. A total of 90 million to 140 million sorted cells were examined across all samples, and RNA yield correlated strongly with the number of cells per subset. In the study, recently diagnosed type 1 diabetes patients and matched healthy donors were compared on the TCRB repertoires of their sorted circulating CD4+ T cell subsets. Whereas all 28 donors provided naive and central memory subsets, regulatory and stem cell-like memory subsets were isolated from just 8 patients and roughly 8 healthy donors. Overall study results and their limits: Patients with type 1 diabetes made fewer insertions and deleted more nucleotides at VDJ recombination sites, implying thymic rearrangement abnormalities. Because cDNA was sequenced instead of genomic DNA, activated cells with high expression could be over-represented, although the groups did not differ in activation or CD3 levels. PCR may preferentially amplify shorter templates, but because patient and control samples were amplified and corrected together, any resulting skew would affect both groups equally. In all four CD4+ subsets, TCRB CDR3 length was moderately but significantly shorter in type 1 diabetes patients. Naive, central memory and regulatory TCRB repertoires appeared to be more similar among patients than among healthy donors. Because the HLA sub-analyses included only small numbers of individuals, any influence of HLA type on TCRB rearrangement was left unresolved.

A distance of 9 bases separates the germline ends of V and J, which lose 0 bases and 4 bases respectively. The CDR3 runs 14 amino acids, cysteine and phenylalanine included. The read is trimmed to its CDR3 DNA, 42 bases read in frame from base 1. CDR1 and CDR2 were assigned from the germline V gene as SGHVS and FQNEAQ. The High Capacity cDNA Reverse Transcription Kit was used to reverse transcribe all of the isolated RNA, meaning that expressed TCRB transcripts were what got sequenced. Deep immunoSEQ sequencing was performed on naive, central memory and regulatory T cell samples, with an average of about 4 million total reads per sample. After sorted cells were lysed in RLT buffer, RNA was extracted with DNase-treated RNeasy Micro or Mini kits, with the choice depending on cell number. To prevent cross-contamination, each cell subset was processed individually, whereas patient and healthy donor samples were processed jointly. Using the immunoSEQ multiplex PCR, TCRB sequences were amplified from cDNA into 87-bp fragments spanning the CDR3 region. Sequencing of the amplicons was performed on the Illumina HiSeq platform. In the authors' own workflow: Synthetic template baselines were used to correct PCR bias computationally, reads within Hamming distance 2 were collapsed together, and singletons that could not be merged were discarded. Reads were aligned to IMGT to assign V, D and J genes, CDR3 length, and insertions or deletions at six rearrangement sites. Within each subset, clonotype counts were normalized to sorted cell number, and only after that were true diversity and Gini coefficients computed with the tcR R package. The overlap coefficient, calculated on TCRB nucleotide sequences, was used to measure repertoire sharing. As a proxy for the pre-selection repertoire, out-of-frame TCRB sequences from naive cells were analyzed. TCRdb limited this immuneACCESS table to in-frame rearrangements with V and J called. A share of clones is missing; checked studies link under half to unresolved V genes, and the rest is unexplained. The DNA gave D and trimming, while V, J and clone size come from that table. The sample profile shows under 900,000 clones; 17% of them were found once. 0.023% of the sample is in the top ten clones.

With respect to this clone: Its binding antigen is unknown. Per-base quality was not reported, and no clone a single base away is much larger than it.

A single peripheral blood draw of approximately 100 mL on average was collected from each donor into heparinised tubes. Naive, central memory, regulatory and stem cell-like memory CD4+ T cells were sorted on a BD FACSAria II using a panel including CD45RO, CCR7, CD25, CD127, CD95 and CD27. Every sorted population had a purity above 98%. PBMCs were isolated right away by Lymphoprep density gradient centrifugation and were stained directly, without culture. So that batch effects would be minimized, each experiment stained and sorted samples in pairs, pairing one healthy donor with one patient. The receptor chain draws on TRBV7-8 and TRBJ1-2; TRBD1 is a weak D gene call, 6 bases matching. This receptor was taken from a woman aged 18-35 years in good health. The specimen was naive CD4+ T cells from blood. Reading the label with the study, this specimen's cell subset or site is: true naive CD4+ T cells. The CDR3 protein is CASSLAGTIYGYTF. Read as DNA, the sequence is TGTGCCAGCAGCTTAGCCGGGACAATCTATGGCTACACCTTC.